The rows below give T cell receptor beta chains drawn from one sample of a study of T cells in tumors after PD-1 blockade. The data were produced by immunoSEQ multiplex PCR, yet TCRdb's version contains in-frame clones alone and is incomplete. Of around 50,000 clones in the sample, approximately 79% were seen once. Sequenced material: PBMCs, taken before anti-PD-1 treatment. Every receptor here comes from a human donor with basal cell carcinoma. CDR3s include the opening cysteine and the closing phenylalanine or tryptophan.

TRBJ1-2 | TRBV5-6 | CASSFFYRADGYTF
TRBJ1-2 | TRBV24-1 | CATSVSGGSGGYTF
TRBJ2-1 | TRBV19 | CASSMIPGERNEQFF
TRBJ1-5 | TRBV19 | CASSIRGRAGKGHQPQHF
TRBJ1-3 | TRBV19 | CASSIEGNTIYF
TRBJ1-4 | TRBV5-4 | CASRKEGERGKLFF
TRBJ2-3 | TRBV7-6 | CASSLSGFTDTQYF
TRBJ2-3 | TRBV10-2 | CASRETGSWDTQYF
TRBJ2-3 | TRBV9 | CASSGDGGSGTDTQYF
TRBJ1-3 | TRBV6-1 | CASSERYSSGNTIYF
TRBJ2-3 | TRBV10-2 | CASKDADTQYF
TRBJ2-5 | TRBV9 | CASSSRGRAVETQYF
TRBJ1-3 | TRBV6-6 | CASSLTQGTGNTIYF
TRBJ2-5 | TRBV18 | CASSRRQGRTETQYF
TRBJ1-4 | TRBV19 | CATSTGPGGKLFF
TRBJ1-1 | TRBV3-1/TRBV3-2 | CASSHPQPNTEAFF
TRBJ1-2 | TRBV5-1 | CASSLGGGYGYTF
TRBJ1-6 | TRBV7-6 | CASSFGGQANSPLHF
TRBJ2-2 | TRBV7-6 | CASGGANTGELFF
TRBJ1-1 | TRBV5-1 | CASQTGIRNTEAFF
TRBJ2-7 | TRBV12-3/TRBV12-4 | CASSLGPAGEQYF
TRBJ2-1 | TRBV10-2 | CASKVASGIYNEQFF
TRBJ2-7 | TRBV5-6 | CASSPVGTHYEQYF
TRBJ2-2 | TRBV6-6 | CASSYSDYTGELFF
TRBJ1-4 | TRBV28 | CASSAQGLMEKLFF
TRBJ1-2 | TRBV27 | CASSTWTGENYGYTF
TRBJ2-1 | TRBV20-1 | CSASNNEQFF
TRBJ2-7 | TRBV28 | CASTTSGRASYEQYF
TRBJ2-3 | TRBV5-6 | CASSLRVAGTANTQYF
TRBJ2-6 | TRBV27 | CASSSGTGTYGANVLTF
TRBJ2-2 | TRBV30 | CAWTRGRDTGELFF
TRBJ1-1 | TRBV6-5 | CASSGTGQMNTEAFF
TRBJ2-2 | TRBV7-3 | CASSVAGPSGELFF
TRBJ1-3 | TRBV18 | CASSPQGSPSGNTIYF
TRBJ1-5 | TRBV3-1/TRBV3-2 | CASSQGGQVGSNQPQHF
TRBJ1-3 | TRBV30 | CAWGRTVSGNTIYF
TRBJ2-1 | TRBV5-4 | CASSLPGTSVEQFF
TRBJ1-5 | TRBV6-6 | CASSYAGTGVGPQHF
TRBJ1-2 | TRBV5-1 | CASSLPGGTYGYTF
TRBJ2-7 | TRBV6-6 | CASSYPGTGSYEQYF
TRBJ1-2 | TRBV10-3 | CAISESIAGYTF
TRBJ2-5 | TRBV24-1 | CATSDFRGVETQYF
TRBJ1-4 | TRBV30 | CACSTGGEKLFF
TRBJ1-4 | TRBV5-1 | CASRRSDGNEKLFF
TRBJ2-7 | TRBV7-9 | CASSLGGGAYEQYF
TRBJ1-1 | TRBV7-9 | CASSSADIEAFF
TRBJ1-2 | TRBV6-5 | CATAGPSYGYTF
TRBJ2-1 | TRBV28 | CASSFSGKEGEQFF
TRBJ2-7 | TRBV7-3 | CASSLSLGEQYF
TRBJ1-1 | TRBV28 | CASSLTVPSTEAFF
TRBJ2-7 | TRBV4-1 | CASSLGPDPQQYF
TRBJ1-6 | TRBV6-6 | CASSLTEYNSPLHF
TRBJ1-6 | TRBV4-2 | CASSTGVPNSPLHF
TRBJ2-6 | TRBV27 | CASSLAMTRLSSGANVLTF
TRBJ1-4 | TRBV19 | CASSIVRGPGNEKLFF
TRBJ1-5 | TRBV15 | CATAWGNQPQHF
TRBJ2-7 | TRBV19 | CASSTTSGKHYEQYF
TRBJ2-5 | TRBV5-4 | CASREGTSAPQETQYF
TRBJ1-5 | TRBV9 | CASSVGTANQPQHF